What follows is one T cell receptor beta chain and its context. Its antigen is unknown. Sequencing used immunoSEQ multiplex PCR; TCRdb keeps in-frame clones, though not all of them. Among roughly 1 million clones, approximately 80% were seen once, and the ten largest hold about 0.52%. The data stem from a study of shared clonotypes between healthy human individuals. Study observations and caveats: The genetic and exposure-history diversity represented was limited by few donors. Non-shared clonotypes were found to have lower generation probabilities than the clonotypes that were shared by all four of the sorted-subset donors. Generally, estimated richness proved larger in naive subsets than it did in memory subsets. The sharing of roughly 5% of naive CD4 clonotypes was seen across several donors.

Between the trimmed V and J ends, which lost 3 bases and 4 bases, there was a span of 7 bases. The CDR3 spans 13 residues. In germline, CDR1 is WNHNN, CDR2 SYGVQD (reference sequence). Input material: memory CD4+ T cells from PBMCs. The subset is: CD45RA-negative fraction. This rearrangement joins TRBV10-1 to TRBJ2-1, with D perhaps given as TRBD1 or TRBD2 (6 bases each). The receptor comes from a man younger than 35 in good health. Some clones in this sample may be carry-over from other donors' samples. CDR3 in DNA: TGCGCCAGCAGTGAAGGGGGGTACAATGAGCAGTTCTTC. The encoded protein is CASSEGGYNEQFF.